The TCR beta chain under discussion was sequenced for a study of T cells in Graves' hyperthyroidism and ophthalmopathy. Study findings and constraints: In simple terms, a model built on 13 V-J features told ophthalmopathy apart from stable hyperthyroidism. Most thyroid clonotypes expanded above 0.001 appeared in blood too.

CDR3 length: 13 residues. Germline CDR1 is GTSNPN and CDR2 is SVGIG (reference sequence). The V gene end was trimmed by 0 bases and the J gene end by 9 bases; junction bases not matched to a gene: 3. Any patient presenting with uncontrolled infection, other autoimmune disease, pregnancy or lactation was left out. RNA transcripts provided the source from which TCR beta CDR3 regions were amplified. Researchers ran a first-round RT-PCR on the TCR CDR3 using the HTBI primer set. TCRdb re-called the multiplex PCR reads with MiXCR, one entry per CDR3 protein. This sample has about 550,000 distinct CDR3 sequences, with less than 25% found just once. Concerning this clonotype itself: Antigen: not known.

V and J are TRBV30 and TRBJ2-2; 8 bases are shared with TRBD1. The sample was blood. This TCR was sampled from a man aged 18 to 29 with Graves' hyperthyroidism. CDR3 in DNA: TGTGCCTGGAGTGTCAGGGGGCTCAGGGAGCTGTTTTTT. It yields the protein CAWSVRGLRELFF.